Described below is a single T cell receptor (beta chain) sequence and its context. Antigen specificity is unknown. The second PCR ran about 6 to 11 cycles with a sample-barcoded 5' primer and J-beta primers. TCRdb reanalysed the 5' RACE reads using MiXCR and keeps one entry per CDR3 protein. The top ten clones hold about a tenth of a sample with some 930,000 distinct CDR3 sequences, about 29% of them seen once. This specimen belongs to a study of blood T cells in healthy people across ages. Study-wide points: The lack of PBMC sorting stopped any conclusive naive versus antigen-experienced comparison.

Trimming left V 6 bases short and J 2 bases short, with 22 bases between. CDR3 length: 17 amino acids. Another study also made use of these data, one on T cells of mothers and their children. According to that study: A few healthy Caucasian mothers, along with their six children, served as the donors.

Sequencing was done on a sample of blood. This sequence originates from a woman between 35 and 50 years old in good health. The chain is built from TRBV12-3 or TRBV12-4 and TRBJ1-1; weak D call: TRBD1 (6 bases). The CDR3 reads CASRTIAGRGINTEAFF. CDR3 bases: TGTGCCAGCAGAACAATAGCGGGGAGGGGGATAAACACTGAAGCTTTCTTT.